This T cell receptor beta chain was found in a study of beta chain features in type 1 diabetes. The sequenced template was cDNA made from the entire isolated RNA. Assay used: immunoSEQ multiplex PCR; TCRdb lists only in-frame clones, some missing. The repertoire holds 550,000 to 850,000 clones, with around an eighth as singletons. A single heparinised draw of around 110 mL on average was taken per donor. Study-level points and caveats: Among all four CD4+ subsets, Type 1 diabetes patients had TCRB CDR3s that were moderately but significantly shorter. Insertions at VDJ junctions were less frequent in type 1 diabetes patients. These patients also deleted more nucleotides at the same junctions. Within the patient group, naive, central memory and Treg TCRB repertoires appeared more similar to each other than within healthy donors.

This clone appeared a few times. Its antigen is not identified. This TCR was sampled from a man aged 18-30 years with type 1 diabetes. Sequenced material: naive CD4+ T cells from blood.

Here the CDR3 DNA reads TGTGCCTGGAGTCAACAGGCAACAGCTTTCTTT. As protein: CAWSQQATAFF. The rearrangement links TRBV30 to TRBJ1-1; D perhaps matches TRBD1 (5 bases). Germline CDR1 GTSNPN, CDR2 SVGIG (reference sequence). Trimming pared 2 bases from V and 10 bases from J, leaving 11 bases between. This CDR3 is built from 11 residues.